Listed here are 28 T cell receptor beta chains from one sample, sequenced in a study of cytomegalovirus exposure and HLA in healthy donors. The PCR had 60 Vbeta and 13 Jbeta primers. Here immunoSEQ multiplex PCR was the method, and the copy in TCRdb shows in-frame clones only, minus some. The sample has roughly 150,000 clones, about three quarters seen once; the top ten hold 1.7%. Sequencing was carried out using PBMCs. The receptors stem from a young woman in good health and CMV-seronegative.

J is TRBJ1-1 and V is TRBV19; 7 bases align to TRBD1. With V trimmed by 3 bases and J by 4 bases, 8 bases remained unmatched. The CDR3 covers 15 residues. Germline V CDR1 and CDR2: LNHDA, SQIVND (reference sequence). Here the CDR3 reads CASSIGGAGGTEAFF. In DNA form, the CDR3 reads TGTGCCAGTAGTATCGGTGGGGCAGGGGGCACTGAAGCTTTCTTT.

The chain carries TRBV7-9 and TRBJ1-2; D gene ambiguous. Germline V CDR1 and CDR2: SEHNR, FQNEAQ (reference sequence). V lost 7 bases and J 4 bases, leaving 13 bases between the germline ends. CDR3 size: 13 residues. The CDR3: CASTYHEGYGYTF. The CDR3 nucleotides are TGTGCCAGCACCTACCACGAGGGCTATGGCTACACCTTC.

The rearrangement joins TRBV5-1 to TRBJ2-1; TRBD1 is a possible D gene (6 bases). V lost 1 base and J lost 0, with 14 bases in between. CDR3 length: 17 amino acids. Germline CDR1 reads SGHRS; CDR2 reads YFSETQ. Written as DNA, the CDR3 is TGCGCCAGCAGCTTGATGACAGGTATACGCTCCTACAATGAGCAGTTCTTC. Translated: CASSLMTGIRSYNEQFF.

The chain joins TRBV13 to TRBJ2-1, with 12 bases lining up with TRBD1. CDR1 is PRHDT and CDR2 is FYEKMQ in the germline V gene (reference sequence). The CDR3 contains 16 residues. With 4 bases clipped from V and 6 bases from J, the junction kept 7 bases outside the gene matches. This chain's CDR3 is CASSSSGQGAGNEQFF. Written as DNA, the CDR3 is TGTGCCAGCAGCTCTTCGGGACAGGGGGCGGGCAATGAGCAGTTCTTC.

The chain carries TRBV30 and TRBJ1-5, with TRBD1 matching over 8 bases. Germline V gene lookup returns CDR1 GTSNPN and CDR2 SVGIG (reference sequence). Losses at the gene ends were 4 bases for V and 9 bases for J; bases not matched to a gene: 8. The CDR3 consists of 13 residues. The CDR3 reads CAWTGGDSLPQHF. CDR3 DNA: TGTGCCTGGACAGGGGGCGATTCGCTGCCCCAGCATTTT.

This clone has only one observation. The chain couples TRBV6-5 to TRBJ2-2; 9 nucleotides line up with TRBD1. Germline CDR1 and CDR2: MNHEY and SVGAGI. CDR3 length: 16 residues. J gave up 6 bases and V 0 bases, and 5 bases lay outside the gene matches. The CDR3 coding sequence is TGTGCCAGCAGTTACTCTGGGACAGGGTTCCCCGGGGAGCTGTTTTTT. This gives the protein CASSYSGTGFPGELFF.

A single count supports this clone. This sequence joins TRBV5-6 and TRBJ1-1; perhaps TRBD1 as D (5 bases). This CDR3 spans 15 amino acids. Trimming left V 4 bases short and J 7 bases short, with 20 bases between. CDR1 SGHDT and CDR2 YYEEEE come from the germline V gene. The CDR3: CASSGTLSGRHEAFF. The CDR3 DNA follows: TGTGCCAGCAGCGGGACTTTGTCTGGGCGACATGAAGCTTTCTTT.

The chain couples TRBV4-3 to TRBJ2-3; D is perhaps TRBD2 (5 bases). The ends were cut back, 1 base at V and 4 bases at J, with 12 bases in the middle. The CDR3 contains 15 residues. Germline V gives CDR1 LGHNA, CDR2 YSLEER. CDR3 in DNA: TGCGCCAGCAGCCAAGGTGGGGTGAGGGCAGATACGCAGTATTTT. Protein product: CASSQGGVRADTQYF.

The CDR3 loop reads CASSYLGQAAGGYTF. The CDR3 nucleotides are TGTGCCAGCAGTTACCTGGGACAGGCGGCGGGAGGCTACACCTTC. This chain uses TRBV6-5 with TRBJ1-2, with 8 bases identical to TRBD1. Germline V gene sequence: CDR1 MNHEY, CDR2 SVGAGI. After removal of 2 bases from V and 8 bases from J, the junction contained 10 bases not matched to a gene. The CDR3 has 15 amino acids.

This rearrangement joins TRBV5-1 to TRBJ2-4; 10 bases map to TRBD1. The CDR3 is made up of 18 amino acids. Unmatched junction bases numbered 10, after V lost 4 bases and J lost 0 bases. Germline V CDR1 and CDR2: SGHRS, YFSETQ. DNA of the CDR3: TGCGCCAGCAGCACCCGACAGGGGGCGACCCTAGCCAAAAACATTCAGTACTTC. Protein product: CASSTRQGATLAKNIQYF.

V usage is TRBV7-8 and J usage is TRBJ1-1; no reliable D call. This CDR3 contains 17 residues. Trimming stripped 6 bases from V and 0 bases from J, with 20 bases between. CDR1 and CDR2 from the germline V gene are SGHVS and FQNEAQ. The CDR3 DNA sequence: TGTGCCAGCAGAGCAGGCATGGGGAGTTCTATGAACACTGAAGCTTTCTTT. It specifies CASRAGMGSSMNTEAFF.

The CDR3 loop reads CASSEGWETYGYTF. The DNA of the CDR3 is TGTGCCAGCAGTGAAGGGTGGGAGACCTATGGCTACACCTTC. The chain employs TRBV2 and TRBJ1-2; D is unresolved. Trimming removed 1 base at V and 4 bases at J, with 10 bases between. The CDR3 totals 14 residues. Germline-derived CDR1 and CDR2 are SNHLY and FYNNEI. The full variable domain, its missing parts supplied by reference TRBV2 and TRBJ1-2, is EPEVTQTPSHQVTQMGQEVILRCVPISNHLYFYWYRQILGQKVEFLVSFYNNEISEKSEIFDDQFSVERPDGSNFTLKIRSTKLEDSAMYFCASSEGWETYGYTFGSGTRLTVV.

The chain links TRBV7-6 to TRBJ2-2; a weak D match, TRBD2 (6 bases). CDR3 length equals 16 residues. From germline, CDR1 is SGHVS and CDR2 FNYEAQ. V was cut by 8 bases and J by 1 base, with 17 bases left in between. CDR3 in DNA: TGTGCCAGCTCCCTCCTACAGGAGGGGAACACCGGGGAGCTGTTTTTT. Encoded protein: CASSLLQEGNTGELFF. Variable domain in full (rest from reference TRBV7-6 and TRBJ2-2): GAGVSQSPRYKVTKRGQDVALRCDPISGHVSLYWYRQALGQGPEFLTYFNYEAQQDKSGLPNDRFSAERPEGSISTLTIQRTEQRDSAMYRCASSLLQEGNTGELFFGEGSRLTVL.

This clone was recorded only once. Here the CDR3 DNA reads TGTGCCACCAATTCGGGGAGGCGCACTGAAGCTTTCTTT. Translated, it gives CATNSGRRTEAFF. The chain employs TRBV15 and TRBJ1-1; D is unresolved. Per germline, CDR1 LNHNV and CDR2 YYDKDF (reference sequence). The CDR3 spans 13 residues. V lost 7 bases, J lost 4 bases, and 13 bases lay in between.

The J gene is TRBJ1-1, the V gene TRBV19; D perhaps matches TRBD1 (6 bases). The CDR3 has 16 amino acids. CDR1 and CDR2 (germline): LNHDA, SQIVND (reference sequence). V shed 4 bases and J shed 9 bases, with 24 bases lying between them. The CDR3: CASSTTSGGAASQAFF. The CDR3 coding sequence is TGTGCCAGTAGTACCACCAGTGGGGGGGCCGCCTCTCAAGCTTTCTTT.

The CDR3 bases are TGTGCCAGCAGCTTAAGGACAGGGGCGCCAGGAAACACCATATATTTT. This sequence encodes CASSLRTGAPGNTIYF. The V gene is TRBV5-6, the J gene TRBJ1-3; 9 bases match TRBD1. With V trimmed by 2 bases and J by 4 bases, 7 bases remained unmatched. The CDR3 contains 16 residues. Germline V gene sequence: CDR1 SGHDT, CDR2 YYEEEE.

This clone was detected only once. The J gene is TRBJ1-2, the V gene TRBV28; D remains unclear. The V gene lost 4 bases and the J gene lost 5 bases, with 11 bases spanning the gap. CDR1 is MDHEN, CDR2 SYDVKM, per germline. This CDR3 comprises 13 residues. CDR3 sequence: CASSSTPYYGYTF. As DNA, the CDR3 is TGTGCCAGCAGTTCGACTCCTTATTATGGCTACACCTTC.

The rearrangement links TRBV27 to TRBJ2-3, with TRBD2 identical over 8 bases. The V and J ends lost 3 bases and 0 bases, in that order; junction bases with no gene match: 5. This CDR3 spans 16 amino acids. The germline CDR1 and CDR2 sequences are MNHEY and SMNVEV (reference sequence). CDR3 loop: CASSFQLAVSTDTQYF. For the CDR3, the DNA is TGTGCCAGCAGTTTTCAACTAGCGGTGAGCACAGATACGCAGTATTTT.

The V call is TRBV6-6, the J call TRBJ1-1, with D possibly TRBD1 on 6 matching bases. The V gene's germline CDR1 is MNHNY and CDR2 SVGAGI (reference sequence). V lost 7 bases, J lost 3 bases, and 15 bases lay in between. This CDR3 has 14 amino acids. CDR3 loop: CASIEQGPDTEAFF. In DNA form, the CDR3 reads TGTGCCAGCATTGAACAGGGTCCGGACACTGAAGCTTTCTTT.

V gene TRBV15 combines with J gene TRBJ2-2; D perhaps matches TRBD2 (6 bases). Looked up from germline, CDR1 is LNHNV and CDR2 is YYDKDF (reference sequence). V was trimmed by 1 base and J by 4 bases, leaving 10 bases between them. The CDR3 sequence is 15 residues long. The CDR3 DNA reads as TGTGCCACCAGCAGAGCCCTGGGGGGCACCGGGGAGCTGTTTTTT. It specifies CATSRALGGTGELFF.

The CDR3 spells CASSKLNYGYTF. CDR3 bases: TGTGCCAGCAGCAAACTTAACTATGGCTACACCTTC. The chain couples TRBV9 to TRBJ1-2; no reliable D call. Germline CDR1 and CDR2: SGDLS and YYNGEE. The CDR3 loop spans 12 amino acids. V was cut by 4 bases and J by 1 base, with 5 bases left in between.

V gene TRBV27 combines with J gene TRBJ2-1, with TRBD2 as a possible D gene (6 bases). V lost 6 bases to trimming and J lost 0 bases, with 12 bases between them. The CDR3 is 15 amino acids. CDR1 and CDR2 from the germline V gene are MNHEY and SMNVEV (reference sequence). The CDR3 loop reads CASSPTGSSYNEQFF. The DNA for the CDR3 is TGTGCCAGCAGCCCGACCGGGAGCTCCTACAATGAGCAGTTCTTC.

The chain recombines TRBV6-6 with TRBJ2-1; maybe TRBD1 (5 bases). V was trimmed by 2 bases and J by 9 bases, leaving 5 bases between them. CDR1 is MNHNY and CDR2 is SVGAGI in the germline V gene (reference sequence). This CDR3 is built from 11 residues. The CDR3 spells CASSYRGEQFF. CDR3 bases: TGTGCCAGCAGTTACAGGGGTGAGCAGTTCTTC.

This sequence joins TRBV9 and TRBJ2-2, with D possibly TRBD2 on 6 matching bases. CDR1 is SGDLS and CDR2 is YYNGEE in the germline V gene. V gave up 2 bases and J gave up 1 base, with 12 bases separating them. The CDR3 runs 16 residues. CDR3 residues: CASSVGGGRNTGELFF. CDR3 coding DNA: TGTGCCAGCAGCGTCGGTGGGGGGAGGAACACCGGGGAGCTGTTTTTT.

The rearrangement links TRBV5-4 to TRBJ1-1, with TRBD1 identical over 7 bases. The trim removed 6 bases at V and 5 bases at J, leaving 16 bases unmatched. CDR1 and CDR2 from the germline V gene are SGHNT and YYREEE (reference sequence). The CDR3 is 16 amino acids. CDR3 region: CASTEGGRQGGTEAFF. CDR3 sequence (DNA): TGTGCCAGCACCGAGGGGGGTAGGCAGGGGGGTACTGAAGCTTTCTTT.

The V gene is TRBV2, the J gene TRBJ1-2; 7 bases are a match to TRBD1. The CDR3 runs 15 residues. The germline V gene encodes CDR1 SNHLY and CDR2 FYNNEI. The V gene end was trimmed by 2 bases and the J gene end by 2 bases; junction bases not matched to a gene: 5. CDR3 amino acids: CASSERQGINYGYTF. In DNA, the CDR3 is TGTGCCAGCAGTGAACGACAGGGTATCAACTATGGCTACACCTTC.

The chain combines TRBV6-1 with TRBJ1-5, with 7 bases aligning to TRBD1. J gave up 4 bases and V 2 bases, and 8 bases lay outside the gene matches. CDR1 and CDR2 from the germline V gene are MNHNS and SASEGT. The CDR3 length is 16 residues. CDR3 nucleotides: TGTGCCAGCAGTGAATGGGGCAGGGGGACAAATCAGCCCCAGCATTTT. Amino acid sequence: CASSEWGRGTNQPQHF.

V usage is TRBV2 and J usage is TRBJ1-1; possible D gene TRBD1, 6 bases. The V and J ends lost 6 bases and 0 bases respectively, with 11 bases between them. CDR3 length: 14 residues. CDR1 is SNHLY, CDR2 FYNNEI, per germline. The CDR3: CASRAGAVNTEAFF. The DNA of the CDR3 is TGTGCCAGCAGAGCAGGGGCCGTGAACACTGAAGCTTTCTTT.